One and the same sample provided the 21 T cell receptor beta chains below, sequenced in a study of T cell repertoires in ileal Crohn's disease. Libraries were prepared by immunoSEQ multiplex PCR; TCRdb keeps only in-frame clonotypes and omits some of them. The sample holds some 4,100 clones, 74% seen once. Material for sequencing was ileal tissue. Receptors originate from an adult with Crohn's disease.

The chain employs TRBV25-1 and TRBJ2-5; D gene unclear. Germline values: CDR1 MGHDK, CDR2 SYGVNS. Trimming left V 3 bases short and J 1 base short, with 6 bases between. The length of the CDR3 is 13 residues. The CDR3 spells CASSDNSQETQYF. The CDR3 nucleotides are TGTGCCAGCAGTGACAACAGCCAAGAGACCCAGTACTTC.

To note about this clone: The same CDR3 is also encoded by other DNA sequences in this sample. The chain has TRBV30 and TRBJ2-5; the D is unclear. The germline gives CDR1 GTSNPN, CDR2 SVGIG (reference sequence). The CDR3 has 11 amino acids. Trimming pared 3 bases from V and 4 bases from J, leaving 6 bases between. The CDR3 protein is CAWSLGETQYF. The DNA for the CDR3 is TGTGCCTGGAGCCTAGGAGAGACCCAGTACTTC.

The chain recombines TRBV28 with TRBJ2-7; D uncertain. This CDR3 region has 14 residues. The germline V and J ends were trimmed by 7 bases and 1 base, with 14 bases remaining between them. Germline V gives CDR1 MDHEN, CDR2 SYDVKM. DNA of the CDR3: TGTGCCAGCACCACCTCTACGGGTTCCTACGAGCAGTACTTC. Translating it yields CASTTSTGSYEQYF. Based on the CDR3 plus reference TRBV28 and TRBJ2-7, the full variable domain is DVKVTQSSRYLVKRTGEKVFLECVQDMDHENMFWYRQDPGLGLRLIYFSYDVKMKEKGDIPEGYSVSREKKERFSLILESASTNQTSMYLCASTTSTGSYEQYFGPGTRLTVT.

V usage is TRBV4-1 and J usage is TRBJ2-7; D ambiguous. The CDR3 contains 16 residues. The germline gives CDR1 MGHRA, CDR2 YSYEKL. Trimming took 0 bases from V and 0 from J, leaving 12 bases between them. This CDR3 is CASSQEPPGFSYEQYF. Written as DNA, the CDR3 is TGCGCCAGCAGCCAAGAACCTCCAGGTTTCTCCTACGAGCAGTACTTC.

The V gene is TRBV27, the J gene TRBJ1-4; a possible D gene is TRBD1 (5 bases). The CDR3 runs to 16 residues. Germline lookup yields CDR1 MNHEY and CDR2 SMNVEV (reference sequence). Trimming shortened V by 4 bases and J by 6 bases, and 18 bases separated the two germline ends. Written as DNA, the CDR3 is TGTGCCAGCAGTTCCCTACGAGGAAAAGGGGATGAAAAACTGTTTTTT. It yields the protein CASSSLRGKGDEKLFF.

V usage is TRBV7-6 and J usage is TRBJ2-7; 7 bases are shared with TRBD1. Germline values: CDR1 SGHVS, CDR2 FNYEAQ. Trimming removed 5 bases from V and 6 bases from J; junction bases left unmatched: 1. The CDR3 contains 11 residues. DNA for the CDR3: TGTGCCAGCAGCCCAGGGGGCGAGCAGTACTTC. Translated, it gives CASSPGGEQYF.

The chain combines TRBV14 with TRBJ1-1; no firm D call. Germline V gives CDR1 SGHDN, CDR2 FVKESK. The length of the CDR3 is 15 residues. Trimming cost V 5 bases and J 4 bases, with 17 bases left between them. CDR3 DNA sequence: TGTGCCAGCAGCGTACAGCCACACGTGCTCACTGAAGCTTTCTTT. Encoded protein: CASSVQPHVLTEAFF. Variable domain in full (rest from reference TRBV14 and TRBJ1-1): EAGVTQFPSHSVIEKGQTVTLRCDPISGHDNLYWYRRVMGKEIKFLLHFVKESKQDESGMPNNRFLAERTGGTYSTLKVQPAELEDSGVYFCASSVQPHVLTEAFFGQGTRLTVV.

This clone was observed a few times. This rearrangement joins TRBV28 to TRBJ1-4; D unclear. The germline V gene encodes CDR1 MDHEN and CDR2 SYDVKM. CDR3 length: 14 residues. The V end was cut by 1 base, the J end by 8 bases, with 11 bases between. CDR3 coding DNA: TGTGCCAGCAGTTTATTGGGAGGAACCGAAAAACTGTTTTTT. Translating gives CASSLLGGTEKLFF.

This clone was recorded once. This chain uses TRBV2 with TRBJ1-2; the D is unclear. V was pared by 5 bases and J by 0 bases, with 7 bases between. CDR1 SNHLY and CDR2 FYNNEI come from the germline V gene. This CDR3 comprises 13 residues. In DNA, the CDR3 is TGTGCCAGCAGTCCAGGTGCTAACTATGGCTACACCTTC. Protein sequence: CASSPGANYGYTF. Filled out from reference TRBV2 and TRBJ1-2, the complete variable domain reads EPEVTQTPSHQVTQMGQEVILRCVPISNHLYFYWYRQILGQKVEFLVSFYNNEISEKSEIFDDQFSVERPDGSNFTLKIRSTKLEDSAMYFCASSPGANYGYTFGSGTRLTVV.

This clone was detected a few times. The J gene is TRBJ2-7, the V gene TRBV7-3; TRBD1 aligns across 7 bases. The V and J ends lost 5 bases and 0 bases, in that order; junction bases with no gene match: 4. CDR3 length: 14 amino acids. Germline values: CDR1 SGHTA, CDR2 FQGTGA. In DNA, the CDR3 is TGTGCCAGCAGCCCGGGACAGAGCTCCTACGAGCAGTACTTC. It is translated as CASSPGQSSYEQYF.

The gene calls are TRBV27 and TRBJ1-5; D might be TRBD1 (6 bases). Per germline, CDR1 MNHEY and CDR2 SMNVEV (reference sequence). The V and J ends lost 2 bases and 5 bases respectively, with 16 bases between them. The CDR3 totals 16 residues. The CDR3 coding sequence is TGTGCCAGCAGTTTAAAATTTCCGGACAGTCATCAGCCCCAGCATTTT. Amino acid sequence: CASSLKFPDSHQPQHF.

This clone was detected a few times. The CDR3 nucleotides read TGTGCCAGTAGGATACCAGGTTTTGGGGCCAACTATGGCTACACCTTC. Translated, it gives CASRIPGFGANYGYTF. The chain uses TRBV19 and TRBJ1-2, with D perhaps matching TRBD1 (5 bases). Trimming removed 6 bases at V and 2 bases at J, with 19 bases between. Germline V CDR1 and CDR2: LNHDA, SQIVND (reference sequence). The CDR3 runs to 16 residues.

The genes are TRBV6-6 and TRBJ2-2; maybe TRBD1 (5 bases). Germline-derived CDR1 and CDR2 are MNHNY and SVGAGI (reference sequence). V was cut by 8 bases and J by 7 bases, with 14 bases left in between. The length of the CDR3 is 13 residues. The CDR3 DNA reads as TGTGCCAGCTATATAGGGGAAGGCGGGGAGCTGTTTTTT. It translates to CASYIGEGGELFF.

For the CDR3, the DNA is TGTGCCAGCACGAAGCCGACACCTATCTCTGGAAACACCATATATTTT. Translated: CASTKPTPISGNTIYF. This sequence joins TRBV2 and TRBJ1-3; D not certain. CDR3 length: 16 residues. Germline values: CDR1 SNHLY, CDR2 FYNNEI. V was shortened by 7 bases and J by 0 bases, with 16 bases between the two germline ends. Full variable domain (missing parts from reference TRBV2 and TRBJ1-3): EPEVTQTPSHQVTQMGQEVILRCVPISNHLYFYWYRQILGQKVEFLVSFYNNEISEKSEIFDDQFSVERPDGSNFTLKIRSTKLEDSAMYFCASTKPTPISGNTIYFGEGSWLTVV.

The chain has TRBV7-9 and TRBJ1-2; unclear D gene. The CDR3 loop spans 11 amino acids. V dropped 4 bases and J dropped 8 bases, with 8 bases sitting between them. Looked up from germline, CDR1 is SEHNR and CDR2 is FQNEAQ (reference sequence). The CDR3 reads CASSSYTGYTF. The CDR3 DNA sequence: TGTGCCAGCAGCTCTTATACAGGCTACACCTTC.

The chain combines TRBV7-2 with TRBJ1-2; 7 nucleotides agree with TRBD1. Germline V CDR1 and CDR2: SGHTA, FQGNSA. The CDR3 spans 13 residues. The V and J ends lost 5 bases and 4 bases, in that order; junction bases with no gene match: 4. Here the CDR3 DNA reads TGTGCCAGCAGCACAGGGGCAGCCTATGGCTACACCTTC. Protein: CASSTGAAYGYTF. Based on the CDR3 plus reference TRBV7-2 and TRBJ1-2, the full variable domain is GAGVSQSPSNKVTEKGKDVELRCDPISGHTALYWYRQSLGQGLEFLIYFQGNSAPDKSGLPSDRFSAERTGGSVSTLTIQRTQQEDSAVYLCASSTGAAYGYTFGSGTRLTVV.

This CDR3 reads CASSQSGVGSPLHF. The CDR3 region has the DNA TGTGCCAGCAGCCAGTCAGGGGTAGGATCACCCCTCCACTTT. V and J are TRBV5-4 and TRBJ1-6, with D possibly TRBD1 on 6 matching bases. Germline V lookup: CDR1 SGHNT, CDR2 YYREEE (reference sequence). Trimming took off 4 bases at V and 10 bases at J, with 15 bases between the two ends. The CDR3 extends over 14 amino acids.

This rearrangement joins TRBV27 to TRBJ1-1, with a weak D call TRBD1 (5 bases). Germline V gene data show CDR1 as MNHEY and CDR2 as SMNVEV (reference sequence). Trimming shortened V by 3 bases and J by 5 bases, and 13 bases separated the two germline ends. The CDR3 length is 14 residues. In nucleotides, the CDR3 is TGTGCCAGCAGTTTCCCGGACCGGGGGACTGAAGCTTTCTTT. Translating it yields CASSFPDRGTEAFF.

The gene calls are TRBV5-5 and TRBJ2-3; 10 bases match TRBD2. In germline, CDR1 is SGHKS, CDR2 YYEKEE (reference sequence). The CDR3 is made up of 16 amino acids. V was clipped by 2 bases and J by 2 bases; unmatched bases: 5. The CDR3 protein is CASSFQAGGTTDTQYF. DNA for the CDR3: TGTGCCAGCAGCTTTCAAGCGGGGGGGACCACAGATACGCAGTATTTT.

V usage is TRBV21-1 and J usage is TRBJ2-2; the table's D gene call, TRBD1, was not cross checked with the DNA. TRBV21-1 is marked as a pseudogene. The CDR3 covers 15 residues. In DNA, the CDR3 is TGTGCCAGCAGCGACAGGGGGCTGAACACCGGGGAGCTGTTTTTT. Translated, it gives CASSDRGLNTGELFF.

The chain recombines TRBV19 with TRBJ1-4, with TRBD1 identical over 9 bases. Trimming removed 5 bases from V and 7 bases from J; junction bases left unmatched: 11. Germline V lookup: CDR1 LNHDA, CDR2 SQIVND (reference sequence). The CDR3 runs 16 residues. As DNA, the CDR3 is TGTGCCAGTAGTTCCCTCTCGACAGGGGGGATTGAAAAACTGTTTTTT. It specifies CASSSLSTGGIEKLFF.